The rows below give T cell receptor beta chains drawn from one sample of a study of low-dose radiotherapy and immunotherapy resistance in tumors. TCRdb called the reads again in MiXCR, with one record for every CDR3 protein. Seen here are 50,000 or so distinct CDR3 sequences, approximately 31% observed once, and the top ten hold 7.5% to 9.5%. This sample comprised PBMCs, obtained after low-dose radiotherapy plus immunotherapy. All receptors come from a male donor with rectosigmoid adenocarcinoma. Each CDR3 is given with its conserved first and last residue. The order of the fields is D gene, clone size, V gene, J gene, CDR3 DNA, CDR3 protein. The D gene is left open where the match is weak. Size is omitted from some rows. Given values are once, few, many or a class for expanded clones.

d_call: .
clone_size: many
v_call: TRBV4-3
j_call: TRBJ2-1
cdr3_nt: TGCGCCAGCAGCCTTTCTGGGGCGGTATACAATGAGCAGTTCTTC
cdr3_aa: CASSLSGAVYNEQFF

d_call: TRBD1
clone_size: many
v_call: TRBV6-6
j_call: TRBJ2-7
cdr3_nt: TGTGCCAGCAGTTCAATGACAGGGCAGTCCTACGAGCAGTACTTC
cdr3_aa: CASSSMTGQSYEQYF

d_call: TRBD1
clone_size: few
v_call: TRBV19
j_call: TRBJ1-5
cdr3_nt: TGTGCCAGTGGCCTGACAGGGGACAATCAGCCCCAGCATTTT
cdr3_aa: CASGLTGDNQPQHF

d_call: .
clone_size: many
v_call: TRBV7-9
j_call: TRBJ2-2
cdr3_nt: TGTGCCAGCAGCTGGACAGCTTACACCGGGGAGCTGTTTTTT
cdr3_aa: CASSWTAYTGELFF

d_call: .
clone_size: few
v_call: TRBV7-2
j_call: TRBJ2-3
cdr3_nt: TGTGCCAGCAGCTTAGCCGGCCCCGCTAGCACAGATACGCAGTATTTT
cdr3_aa: CASSLAGPASTDTQYF

d_call: TRBD2
clone_size: .
v_call: TRBV6-6
j_call: TRBJ2-1
cdr3_nt: TGTGCCAGCAGTTACCCCGGGACTAGCGGGACGCATGAGCAGTTCTTC
cdr3_aa: CASSYPGTSGTHEQFF

d_call: TRBD1
clone_size: .
v_call: TRBV24-1
j_call: TRBJ2-5
cdr3_nt: TGTGCCACCAGTGATGTCAGGGGGTTGGAGACCCAGTACTTC
cdr3_aa: CATSDVRGLETQYF

d_call: .
clone_size: .
v_call: TRBV11-2
j_call: TRBJ2-1
cdr3_nt: TGTGCCAGCAGCCCTGCGGCCACGGATGAGCAGTTCTTC
cdr3_aa: CASSPAATDEQFF

d_call: TRBD1
clone_size: many
v_call: TRBV9
j_call: TRBJ2-1
cdr3_nt: TGTGCCAGCAGCACAAGAGTGGAGACAGGGGCCTCGGGAAATAGATACAATGAGCAGTTCTTC
cdr3_aa: CASSTRVETGASGNRYNEQFF

d_call: TRBD1
clone_size: many
v_call: TRBV28
j_call: TRBJ1-2
cdr3_nt: TGTGCCAGCAGTTTAAGGGGTTACAGGGGGTTCCTCTATGGCTACACCTTC
cdr3_aa: CASSLRGYRGFLYGYTF

d_call: .
clone_size: many
v_call: TRBV20-1
j_call: TRBJ2-1
cdr3_nt: TGCAGTGCGTTAAAGGGGGACCCCTACAATGAGCAGTTCTTC
cdr3_aa: CSALKGDPYNEQFF

d_call: TRBD1
clone_size: once
v_call: TRBV19
j_call: TRBJ2-1
cdr3_nt: TGTGCCAGTAGTAGTTCCGGGACAGGTATGGCCTACAATGAGCAGTTCTTC
cdr3_aa: CASSSSGTGMAYNEQFF

d_call: .
clone_size: once
v_call: TRBV24-1
j_call: TRBJ2-1
cdr3_nt: TGTGCCACCAGTGATTTGGGCTCCAATGAGCAGTTCTTC
cdr3_aa: CATSDLGSNEQFF

d_call: TRBD2
clone_size: .
v_call: TRBV29-1
j_call: TRBJ2-1
cdr3_nt: TGCAGCGTCGCTGGACTAGCGGGTAACAATGAGCAGTTCTTC
cdr3_aa: CSVAGLAGNNEQFF

d_call: TRBD2
clone_size: once
v_call: TRBV5-3
j_call: TRBJ2-5
cdr3_nt: TGTGCCAGCAGCCCCGCGGGCGGGAGGGCCCGAGAGACCCAGTACTTC
cdr3_aa: CASSPAGGRARETQYF

d_call: .
clone_size: .
v_call: TRBV20-1
j_call: TRBJ1-6
cdr3_nt: TGCAGTGCTAGAGATATGGTCCGTTCACCCCTCCACTTT
cdr3_aa: CSARDMVRSPLHF

d_call: TRBD2
clone_size: .
v_call: TRBV5-6
j_call: TRBJ2-1
cdr3_nt: TGTGCCAGCAGCCGCCTAGCGGGGGCCTACAATGAGCAGTTCTTC
cdr3_aa: CASSRLAGAYNEQFF

d_call: TRBD1
clone_size: many
v_call: TRBV13
j_call: TRBJ1-2
cdr3_nt: TGTGCCAGCAGGTGGAGGGGGCAAGCTGACTATGGCTACACCTTC
cdr3_aa: CASRWRGQADYGYTF

d_call: TRBD2
clone_size: many
v_call: TRBV7-9
j_call: TRBJ2-3
cdr3_nt: TGTGCCAGCAGTTCGGGACTAGCGGGCCGGGATACGCAGTATTTT
cdr3_aa: CASSSGLAGRDTQYF

d_call: .
clone_size: many
v_call: TRBV28
j_call: TRBJ1-1
cdr3_nt: TGTGCCAGCGGCGCGGGGCAGAGGGGCACTGAAGCTTTCTTT
cdr3_aa: CASGAGQRGTEAFF

d_call: .
clone_size: many
v_call: TRBV18
j_call: TRBJ2-2
cdr3_nt: TGTGCCAGCTCACCGAGGGCAATACAGGACGGGGAGCTGTTTTTT
cdr3_aa: CASSPRAIQDGELFF

d_call: TRBD1
clone_size: .
v_call: TRBV18
j_call: TRBJ1-5
cdr3_nt: TGTGCCAGCTCACCAGGGACAGTGGGGCCCCAGCATTTT
cdr3_aa: CASSPGTVGPQHF

d_call: TRBD1
clone_size: many
v_call: TRBV12-3/TRBV12-4
j_call: TRBJ1-6
cdr3_nt: TGTGCCAGCAGGACGACAGGGGGCAATTCACCCCTCCACTTT
cdr3_aa: CASRTTGGNSPLHF

d_call: .
clone_size: many
v_call: TRBV5-1
j_call: TRBJ1-1
cdr3_nt: TGCGCCAGCAGCTTGGGTGAGAACACTGAAGCTTTCTTT
cdr3_aa: CASSLGENTEAFF

d_call: .
clone_size: many
v_call: TRBV7-8
j_call: TRBJ2-6
cdr3_nt: TGTGCCTCGGGGAGGGGGCATTCTGGGGCCAACGTCCTGACTTTC
cdr3_aa: CASGRGHSGANVLTF

d_call: TRBD2
clone_size: .
v_call: TRBV27
j_call: TRBJ2-5
cdr3_nt: TGTGCCAGCAGTTCCTATACCACCCCGGGACTAGCGGGGGCAAACGGGGTCGGAGAGACCCAGTACTTC
cdr3_aa: CASSSYTTPGLAGANGVGETQYF

d_call: .
clone_size: .
v_call: TRBV11-2
j_call: TRBJ1-5
cdr3_nt: TGTGCCAGCAGTGCAGGTCCCTGGGGGCCCCAGCATTTT
cdr3_aa: CASSAGPWGPQHF

d_call: TRBD1
clone_size: .
v_call: TRBV4-2
j_call: TRBJ2-7
cdr3_nt: TGTGCCAGCAGCCGAGGGACAGGGGTCGAGCAGTACTTC
cdr3_aa: CASSRGTGVEQYF

d_call: TRBD2
clone_size: many
v_call: TRBV6-2/TRBV6-3
j_call: TRBJ2-5
cdr3_nt: TGTGCCAGCAGTTACTCGAGGACCGCGGCGGGGGGGACCCAGTACTTC
cdr3_aa: CASSYSRTAAGGTQYF

d_call: TRBD1
clone_size: many
v_call: TRBV7-9
j_call: TRBJ2-7
cdr3_nt: TGTGCCAGCAGCCCCTGGACAGGAGGATACGAGCAGTACTTC
cdr3_aa: CASSPWTGGYEQYF

d_call: TRBD1
clone_size: many
v_call: TRBV3-1
j_call: TRBJ2-1
cdr3_nt: TGTGCCAGCAGTCGAGGGGGCCTCTCCTACAATGAGCAGTTCTTC
cdr3_aa: CASSRGGLSYNEQFF

d_call: .
clone_size: .
v_call: TRBV29-1
j_call: TRBJ2-5
cdr3_nt: TGCAGCGTTGAAGCCCCTAAGACCCAGTACTTC
cdr3_aa: CSVEAPKTQYF

d_call: .
clone_size: medium-sized
v_call: TRBV28
j_call: TRBJ1-2
cdr3_nt: TGTGCCAGCAGCGTAGGAGGCGAAGATGGCTACACCTTC
cdr3_aa: CASSVGGEDGYTF

d_call: .
clone_size: many
v_call: TRBV28
j_call: TRBJ2-1
cdr3_nt: TGTGCCAGCAGTTTGGACTCCTACAATGAGCAGTTCTTC
cdr3_aa: CASSLDSYNEQFF

d_call: TRBD1
clone_size: few
v_call: TRBV7-2
j_call: TRBJ1-2
cdr3_nt: TGTGCCAGCAGCTTCAGAGGTTACGGACAGGGGGAAGGCTACACCTTC
cdr3_aa: CASSFRGYGQGEGYTF

d_call: TRBD1
clone_size: .
v_call: TRBV14
j_call: TRBJ1-2
cdr3_nt: TGTGCCAGCAGCCAACCGGGACAGGGGGCGAGGGGCTACACCTTC
cdr3_aa: CASSQPGQGARGYTF

d_call: .
clone_size: .
v_call: TRBV6-8
j_call: TRBJ1-1
cdr3_nt: TGTGCCAGCAGTTACTCTGTCGGTGAAGCTTTCTTT
cdr3_aa: CASSYSVGEAFF